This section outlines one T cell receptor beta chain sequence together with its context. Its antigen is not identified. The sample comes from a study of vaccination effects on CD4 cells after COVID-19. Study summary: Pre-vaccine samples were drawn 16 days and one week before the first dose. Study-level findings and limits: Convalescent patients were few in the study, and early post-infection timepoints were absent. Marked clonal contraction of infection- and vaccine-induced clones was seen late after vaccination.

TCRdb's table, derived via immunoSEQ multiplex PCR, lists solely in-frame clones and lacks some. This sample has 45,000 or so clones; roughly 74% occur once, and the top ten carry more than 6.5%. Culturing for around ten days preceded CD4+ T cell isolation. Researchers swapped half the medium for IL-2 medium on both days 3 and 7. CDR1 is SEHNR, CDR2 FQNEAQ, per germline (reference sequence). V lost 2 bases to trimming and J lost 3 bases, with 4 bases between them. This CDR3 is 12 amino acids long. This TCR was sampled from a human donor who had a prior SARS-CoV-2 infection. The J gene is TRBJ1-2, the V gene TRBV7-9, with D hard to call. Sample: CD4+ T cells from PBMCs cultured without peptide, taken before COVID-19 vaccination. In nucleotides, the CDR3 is TGTGCCAGCAGCTTATCAGACTATGGCTACACCTTC. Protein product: CASSLSDYGYTF.